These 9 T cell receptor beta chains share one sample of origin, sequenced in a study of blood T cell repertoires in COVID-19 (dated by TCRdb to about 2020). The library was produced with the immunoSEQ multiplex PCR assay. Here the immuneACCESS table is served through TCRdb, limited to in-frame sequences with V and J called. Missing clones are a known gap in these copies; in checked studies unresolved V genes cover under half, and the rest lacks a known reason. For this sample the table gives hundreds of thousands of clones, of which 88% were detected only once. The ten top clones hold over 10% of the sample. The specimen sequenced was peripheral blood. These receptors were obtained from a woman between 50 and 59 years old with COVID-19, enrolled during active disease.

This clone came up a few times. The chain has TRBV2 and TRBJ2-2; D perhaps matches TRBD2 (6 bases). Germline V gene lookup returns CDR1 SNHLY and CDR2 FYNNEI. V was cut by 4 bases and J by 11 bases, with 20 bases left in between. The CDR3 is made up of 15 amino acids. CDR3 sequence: CASSVLAGTQGELFF. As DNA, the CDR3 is TGTGCCAGCAGTGTACTGGCGGGGACGCAAGGAGAGCTGTTTTTT.

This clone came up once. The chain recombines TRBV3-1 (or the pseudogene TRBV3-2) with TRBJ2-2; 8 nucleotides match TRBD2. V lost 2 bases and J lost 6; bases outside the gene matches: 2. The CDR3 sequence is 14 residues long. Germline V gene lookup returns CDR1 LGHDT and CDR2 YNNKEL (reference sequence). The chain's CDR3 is CASSQTGGSGELFF. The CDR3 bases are TGTGCCAGCAGCCAAACGGGAGGGTCCGGGGAGCTGTTTTTT.

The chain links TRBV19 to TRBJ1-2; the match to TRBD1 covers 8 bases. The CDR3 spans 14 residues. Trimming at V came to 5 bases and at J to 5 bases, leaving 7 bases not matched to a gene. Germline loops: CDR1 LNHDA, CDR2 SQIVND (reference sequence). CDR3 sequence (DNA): TGTGCCAGTAGTCCTGCGACAGGGGATTATGGCTACACCTTC. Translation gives CASSPATGDYGYTF.

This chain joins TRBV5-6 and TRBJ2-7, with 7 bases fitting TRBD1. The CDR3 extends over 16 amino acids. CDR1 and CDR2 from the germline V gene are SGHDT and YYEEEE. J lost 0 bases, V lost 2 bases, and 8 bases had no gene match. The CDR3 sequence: CASSFVTGQVSYEQYF. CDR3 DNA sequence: TGTGCCAGCAGCTTCGTCACTGGACAGGTCTCCTACGAGCAGTACTTC.

CDR3 DNA sequence: TGTGCCAGCAGTTTAGGGCTAGCCACTGAAGCTTTCTTT. This gives the protein CASSLGLATEAFF. The chain is built from TRBV12-3 or TRBV12-4 and TRBJ1-1; no clear D. V was clipped by 1 base and J by 4 bases, with 7 bases between them. The CDR3 spans 13 residues.

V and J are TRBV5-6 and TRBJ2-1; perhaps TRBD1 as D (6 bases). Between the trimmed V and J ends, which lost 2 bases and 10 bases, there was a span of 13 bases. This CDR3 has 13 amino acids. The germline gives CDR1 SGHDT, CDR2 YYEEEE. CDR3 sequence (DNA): TGTGCCAGCAGCTTTCTCAGGGGAAGGGAGCAGTTCTTC. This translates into CASSFLRGREQFF.

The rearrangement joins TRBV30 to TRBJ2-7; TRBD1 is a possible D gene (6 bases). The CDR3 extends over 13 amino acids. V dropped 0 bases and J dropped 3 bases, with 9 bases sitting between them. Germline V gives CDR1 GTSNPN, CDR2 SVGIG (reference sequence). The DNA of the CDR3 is TGTGCCTGGAGTGTACAGGGCCGCTACGAGCAGTACTTC. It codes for CAWSVQGRYEQYF.

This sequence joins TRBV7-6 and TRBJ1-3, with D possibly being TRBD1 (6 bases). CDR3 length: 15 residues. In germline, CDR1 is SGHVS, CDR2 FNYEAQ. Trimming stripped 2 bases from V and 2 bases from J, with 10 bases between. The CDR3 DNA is TGTGCCAGCAGCTTACGGGGGGCGGCTGGAAACACCATATATTTT. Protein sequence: CASSLRGAAGNTIYF.

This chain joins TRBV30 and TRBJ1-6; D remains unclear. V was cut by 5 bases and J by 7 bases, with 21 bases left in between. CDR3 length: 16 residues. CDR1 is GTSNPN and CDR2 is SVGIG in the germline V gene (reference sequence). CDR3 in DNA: TGTGCCTGGCATTCCTCGTCGGAGGGTCAAAATTCACCCCTCCACTTT. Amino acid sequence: CAWHSSSEGQNSPLHF. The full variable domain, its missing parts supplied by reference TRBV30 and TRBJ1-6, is SQTIHQWPATLVQPVGSPLSLECTVEGTSNPNLYWYRQAAGRGLQLLFYSVGIGQISSEVPQNLSASRPQDRQFILSSKKLLLSDSGFYLCAWHSSSEGQNSPLHFGNGTRLTVT.